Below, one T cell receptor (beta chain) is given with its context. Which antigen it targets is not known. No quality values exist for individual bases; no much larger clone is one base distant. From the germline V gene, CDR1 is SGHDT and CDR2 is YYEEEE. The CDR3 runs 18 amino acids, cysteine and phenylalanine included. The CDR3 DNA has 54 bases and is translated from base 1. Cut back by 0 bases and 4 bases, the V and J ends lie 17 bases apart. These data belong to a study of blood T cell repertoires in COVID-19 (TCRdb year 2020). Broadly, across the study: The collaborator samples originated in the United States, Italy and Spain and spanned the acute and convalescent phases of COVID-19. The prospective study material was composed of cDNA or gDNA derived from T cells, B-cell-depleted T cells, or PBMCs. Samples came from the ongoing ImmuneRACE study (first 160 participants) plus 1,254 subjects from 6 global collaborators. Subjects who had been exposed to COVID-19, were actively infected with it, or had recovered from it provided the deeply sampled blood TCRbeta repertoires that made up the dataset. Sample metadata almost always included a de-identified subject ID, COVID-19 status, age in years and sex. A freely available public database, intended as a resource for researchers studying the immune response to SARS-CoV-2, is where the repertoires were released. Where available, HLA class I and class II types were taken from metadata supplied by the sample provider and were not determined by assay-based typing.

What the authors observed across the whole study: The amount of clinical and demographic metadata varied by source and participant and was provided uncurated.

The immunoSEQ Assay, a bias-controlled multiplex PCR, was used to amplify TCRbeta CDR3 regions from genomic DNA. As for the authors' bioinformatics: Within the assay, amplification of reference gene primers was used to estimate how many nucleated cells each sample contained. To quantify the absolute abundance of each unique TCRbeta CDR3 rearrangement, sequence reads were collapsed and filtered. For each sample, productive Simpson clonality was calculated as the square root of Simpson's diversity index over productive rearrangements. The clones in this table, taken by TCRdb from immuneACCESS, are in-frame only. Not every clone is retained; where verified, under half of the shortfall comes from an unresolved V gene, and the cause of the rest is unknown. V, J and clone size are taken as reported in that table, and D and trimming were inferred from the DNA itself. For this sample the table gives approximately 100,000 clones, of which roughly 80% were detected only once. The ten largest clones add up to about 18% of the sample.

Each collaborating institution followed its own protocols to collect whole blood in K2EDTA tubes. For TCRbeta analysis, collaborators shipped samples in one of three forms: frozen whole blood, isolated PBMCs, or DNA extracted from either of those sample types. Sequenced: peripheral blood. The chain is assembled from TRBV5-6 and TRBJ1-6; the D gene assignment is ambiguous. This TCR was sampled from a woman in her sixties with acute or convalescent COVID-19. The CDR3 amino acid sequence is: CASSLGVAGIDYNSPLHF. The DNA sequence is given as TGTGCCAGCAGCTTGGGCGTTGCGGGAATAGATTATAATTCACCCCTCCACTTT.